What follows is one T cell receptor beta chain and its context. The data are from a study of blood T cell repertoires in COVID-19. Across the whole study: From T cells, B-cell-depleted T cells, or PBMCs came the material, which was cDNA or gDNA.

Methods used by the authors: Estimates of nucleated cell counts were drawn from the amplification of reference gene primers. Assay: immunoSEQ multiplex PCR; the TCRdb copy retains only in-frame clones and omits some. V, J and clone size are those of that table, while D and trimming were read from the DNA. The profile shows about 260,000 clones, just under 90% of them singletons. Per the germline V gene, CDR1 is MNHEY and CDR2 is SMNVEV (reference sequence). The CDR3 is 15 residues long. The ends lost 5 bases at V and 3 bases at J; junction bases unmatched: 5. This clonotype was sampled from a woman aged 25 to 45 with acute COVID-19. The sample was PBMCs or T cells enriched from blood (not recorded which). The rearrangement links TRBV27 to TRBJ2-7, with 12 positions matching TRBD2. The CDR3 is CASSPWTSGIYEQYF. The CDR3 bases are TGTGCCAGCAGTCCCTGGACTAGCGGGATCTACGAGCAGTACTTC.